This T cell receptor (beta chain) was captured in a study of blood T cell repertoires in COVID-19. Trimming removed 5 bases from V and 3 bases from J; junction bases left unmatched: 8. The germline CDR1 and CDR2 sequences are MNHEY and SVGAGI. The CDR3 runs to 15 residues. Sequencing was performed with immunoSEQ multiplex PCR; in TCRdb, only in-frame clones are kept and a portion is missing. The table shows about 140,000 clones, with around 90% occurring only once. The TCR originated in a man between 65 and 85 years old with acute or convalescent COVID-19. The sample was peripheral blood. The chain joins TRBV6-5 to TRBJ1-1; 8 bases map to TRBD1. The CDR3 DNA reads as TGTGCCAGCAGTCGGCCGGACAGGGTCCACACTGAAGCTTTCTTT. It yields the protein CASSRPDRVHTEAFF.